Given below is one T cell receptor beta chain in context. Its antigen is unknown. Base qualities are not provided; no much larger clone lies one nucleotide away. The CDR3 numbers 15 residues from cysteine through phenylalanine. Only the CDR3 portion is preserved as DNA: 45 bases, with reading frame beginning at the first base. After removal of 0 bases from V and 6 bases from J, the junction retains 2 bases not matched to a gene. The germline V gene sets CDR1 to SGDLS and CDR2 to YYNGEE. Focal radiation therapy combined with CTLA-4 blockade (ipilimumab) was tested in patients with chemo-refractory metastatic non-small-cell lung cancer. This sample was included in a study of radiotherapy plus CTLA-4 blockade in lung cancer listed by TCRdb under 2018. About the study as a whole: Objective responses were observed in about 17% of enrolled patients, and disease control was achieved in roughly 29%.

Library preparation used the immunoSEQ multiplex PCR assay. TCRdb took this table from immuneACCESS and kept in-frame rearrangements with V and J called. Such tables lack part of the clones; where checked against another copy, unresolved V genes explain under half of the gap, and the rest is unexplained. Recorded for this sample are approximately 60,000 clones; about 80% of them occurred a single time. The ten largest make up about 4.5% of the sample. On the study overall, not on this receptor specifically: TCR clones derived from tumors expanded in peripheral blood after treatment with radiotherapy and ipilimumab. Early dynamic changes in blood T cell clones, together with increased serum interferon-beta after radiation, were reported as the strongest predictors of response.

The V and J genes are TRBV9 and TRBJ2-3; the junction holds 12 bases that match TRBD2. The source material was peripheral blood, sampled from a patient treated with radiotherapy plus ipilimumab. The source is a human donor with non-small cell lung cancer who had a complete response to radiotherapy plus ipilimumab. This receptor carries the CDR3 CASSVGTSGADTQYF. The nucleotide sequence reads as follows: TGTGCCAGCAGCGTAGGGACTAGCGGGGCGGATACGCAGTATTTT. Joined to the reference TRBV9 and TRBJ2-3 proteins, this CDR3 gives the full variable domain: DSGVTQTPKHLITATGQRVTLRCSPRSGDLSVYWYQQSLDQGLQFLIQYYNGEERAKGNILERFSAQQFPDLHSELNLSSLELGDSALYFCASSVGTSGADTQYFGPGTRLTVL.